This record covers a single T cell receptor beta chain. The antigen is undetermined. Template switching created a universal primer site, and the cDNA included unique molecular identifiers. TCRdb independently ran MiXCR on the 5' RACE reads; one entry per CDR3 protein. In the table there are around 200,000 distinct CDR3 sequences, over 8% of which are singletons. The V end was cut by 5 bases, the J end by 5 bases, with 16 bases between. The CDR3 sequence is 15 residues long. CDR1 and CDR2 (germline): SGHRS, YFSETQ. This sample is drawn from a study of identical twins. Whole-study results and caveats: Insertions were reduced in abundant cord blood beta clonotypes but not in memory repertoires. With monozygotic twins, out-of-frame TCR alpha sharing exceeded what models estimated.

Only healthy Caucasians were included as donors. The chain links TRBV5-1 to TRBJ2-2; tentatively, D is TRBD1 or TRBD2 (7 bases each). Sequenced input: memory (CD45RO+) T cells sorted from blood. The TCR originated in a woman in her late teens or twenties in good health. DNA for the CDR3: TGCGCCAGCAGAACCGGGACAGCGGGGACCGGGGAGCTGTTTTTT. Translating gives CASRTGTAGTGELFF.